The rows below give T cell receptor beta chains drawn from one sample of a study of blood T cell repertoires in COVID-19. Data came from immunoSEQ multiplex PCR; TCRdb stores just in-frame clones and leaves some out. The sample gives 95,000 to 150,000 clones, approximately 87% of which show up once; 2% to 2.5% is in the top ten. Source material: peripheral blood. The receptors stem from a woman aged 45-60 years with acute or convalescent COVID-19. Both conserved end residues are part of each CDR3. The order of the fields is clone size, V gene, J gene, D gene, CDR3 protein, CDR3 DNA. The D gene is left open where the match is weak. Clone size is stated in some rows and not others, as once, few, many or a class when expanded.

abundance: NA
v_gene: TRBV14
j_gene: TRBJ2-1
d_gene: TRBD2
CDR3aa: CASSLGLAGHEQFF
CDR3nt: TGTGCCAGCAGCCTGGGACTAGCGGGTCATGAGCAGTTCTTC

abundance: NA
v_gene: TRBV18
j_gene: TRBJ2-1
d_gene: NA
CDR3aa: CASSPTGTSPYNEQFF
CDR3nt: TGTGCCAGCTCACCGACCGGGACTTCCCCCTACAATGAGCAGTTCTTC

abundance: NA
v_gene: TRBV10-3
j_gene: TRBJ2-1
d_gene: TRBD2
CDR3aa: CAISGTSGSNEQFF
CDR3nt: TGTGCCATTTCCGGGACTAGCGGGAGCAATGAGCAGTTCTTC

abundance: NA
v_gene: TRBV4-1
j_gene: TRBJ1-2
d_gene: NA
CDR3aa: CASSQAPGLSYGYTF
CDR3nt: TGCGCCAGCAGCCAAGCCCCAGGACTCTCTTATGGCTACACCTTC

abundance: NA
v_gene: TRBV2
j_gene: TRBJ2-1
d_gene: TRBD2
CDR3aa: CASSTATHSGGAGAYNEQFF
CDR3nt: TGTGCCAGCAGTACCGCTACCCATAGCGGGGGGGCTGGGGCCTACAATGAGCAGTTCTTC

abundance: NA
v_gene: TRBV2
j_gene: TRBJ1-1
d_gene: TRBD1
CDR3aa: CASSEDRGTEAFF
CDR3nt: TGTGCCAGCAGTGAAGACAGGGGGACTGAAGCTTTCTTT

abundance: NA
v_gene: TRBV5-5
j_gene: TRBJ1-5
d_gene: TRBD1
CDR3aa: CASSFMTGSLYQPQHF
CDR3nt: TGTGCCAGCAGCTTTATGACAGGGTCCCTTTATCAGCCCCAGCATTTT

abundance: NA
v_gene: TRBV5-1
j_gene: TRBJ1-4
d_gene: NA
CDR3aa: CASSLGPRGEKLFF
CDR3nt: TGCGCCAGCAGCTTGGGTCCAAGGGGGGAAAAACTGTTTTTT

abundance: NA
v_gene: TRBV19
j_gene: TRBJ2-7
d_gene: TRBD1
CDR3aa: CASSGGYEQYF
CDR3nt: TGTGCCAGTTCAGGGGGCTACGAGCAGTACTTC

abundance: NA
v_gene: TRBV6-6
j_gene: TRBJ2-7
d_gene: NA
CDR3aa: CASSYLRELGQYF
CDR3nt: TGTGCCAGCAGTTACCTCAGGGAATTGGGGCAGTACTTC

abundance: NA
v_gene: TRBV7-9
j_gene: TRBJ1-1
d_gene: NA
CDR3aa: CASSLVGGPEAFF
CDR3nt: TGTGCCAGCAGCTTAGTAGGCGGGCCTGAAGCTTTCTTT

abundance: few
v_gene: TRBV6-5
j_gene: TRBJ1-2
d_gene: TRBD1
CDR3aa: CASSRDRDGYGYTF
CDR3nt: TGTGCCAGCAGCCGGGACAGGGACGGATATGGCTACACCTTC

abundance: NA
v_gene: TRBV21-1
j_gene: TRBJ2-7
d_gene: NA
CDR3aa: CANLMGTGTPKDEQYF
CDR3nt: TGTGCCAACCTGATGGGGACAGGGACCCCCAAGGACGAGCAGTACTTC

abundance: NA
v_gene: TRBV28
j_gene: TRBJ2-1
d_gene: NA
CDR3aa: CASWGGKGYNEQFF
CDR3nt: TGTGCCAGCTGGGGCGGGAAGGGCTACAATGAGCAGTTCTTC

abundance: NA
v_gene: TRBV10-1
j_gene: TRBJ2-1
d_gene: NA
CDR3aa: CASSEGRGSYNEQFF
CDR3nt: TGCGCCAGCAGTGAAGGGAGGGGGTCCTACAATGAGCAGTTCTTC

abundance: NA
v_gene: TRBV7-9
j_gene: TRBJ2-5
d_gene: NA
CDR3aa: CASSLQGKETQYF
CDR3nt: TGTGCCAGCAGCTTACAGGGGAAAGAGACCCAGTACTTC

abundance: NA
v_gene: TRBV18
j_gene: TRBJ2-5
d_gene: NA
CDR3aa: CASSPERETQYF
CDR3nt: TGTGCCAGCTCACCGGAGCGAGAGACCCAGTACTTC

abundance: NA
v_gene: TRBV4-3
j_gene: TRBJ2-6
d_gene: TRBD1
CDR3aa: CASSQDQGTGNSGANVLTF
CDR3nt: TGCGCCAGCAGCCAAGATCAGGGGACAGGTAACTCTGGGGCCAACGTCCTGACTTTC

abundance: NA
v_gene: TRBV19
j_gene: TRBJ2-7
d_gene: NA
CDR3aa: CASSMWGPYYEQYF
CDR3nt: TGTGCCAGTAGTATGTGGGGCCCATACTACGAGCAGTACTTC

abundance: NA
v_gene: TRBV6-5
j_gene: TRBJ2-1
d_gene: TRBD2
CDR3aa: CAAGGASSYNEQFF
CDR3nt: TGTGCCGCCGGGGGGGCCAGCTCCTACAATGAGCAGTTCTTC

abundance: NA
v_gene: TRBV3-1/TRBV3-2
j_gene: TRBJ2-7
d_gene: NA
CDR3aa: CASSQDPPSFYEQYF
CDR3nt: TGTGCCAGCAGCCAAGACCCCCCGAGCTTCTACGAGCAGTACTTC

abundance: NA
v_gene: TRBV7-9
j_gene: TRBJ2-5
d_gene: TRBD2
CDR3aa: CASSSTSGGAETQYF
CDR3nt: TGTGCCAGCAGCTCAACTAGCGGGGGGGCTGAGACCCAGTACTTC

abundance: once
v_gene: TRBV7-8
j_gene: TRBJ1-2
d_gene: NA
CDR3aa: CASSLAPMEYGYTF
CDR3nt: TGTGCCAGCAGCTTAGCTCCAATGGAGTATGGCTACACCTTC

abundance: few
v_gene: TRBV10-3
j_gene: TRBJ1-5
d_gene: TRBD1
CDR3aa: CAIGGTGPPGEPQHF
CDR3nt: TGTGCCATCGGTGGGACAGGGCCTCCAGGGGAGCCCCAGCATTTT

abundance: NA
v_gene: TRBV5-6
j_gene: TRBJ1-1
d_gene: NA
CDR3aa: CASSFRGRNTEAFF
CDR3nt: TGTGCCAGCAGCTTCAGGGGCCGGAACACTGAAGCTTTCTTT

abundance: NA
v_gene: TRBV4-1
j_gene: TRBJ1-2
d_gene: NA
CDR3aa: CASSQGFRVSSYGYTF
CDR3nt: TGCGCCAGCAGCCAAGGTTTCAGGGTCTCTTCCTATGGCTACACCTTC

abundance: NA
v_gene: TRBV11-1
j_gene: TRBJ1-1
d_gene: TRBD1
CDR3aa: CASSLRDRGFGEAFF
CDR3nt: TGTGCCAGCAGCTTAAGGGACAGGGGGTTTGGTGAAGCTTTCTTT

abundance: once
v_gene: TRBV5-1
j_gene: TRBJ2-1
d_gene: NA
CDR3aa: CASSPRDFNSKFF
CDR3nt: TGCGCCAGCAGCCCCCGGGACTTTAACAGTAAGTTCTTC

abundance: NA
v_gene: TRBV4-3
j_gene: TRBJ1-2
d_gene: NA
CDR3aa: CASSQEDPGRGGYTF
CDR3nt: TGCGCCAGCAGCCAAGAAGACCCTGGCCGGGGGGGCTACACCTTC

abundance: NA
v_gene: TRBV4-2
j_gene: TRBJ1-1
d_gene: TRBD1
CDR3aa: CASSRALGQGNTEAFF
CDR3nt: TGTGCCAGCAGCCGGGCCTTGGGACAGGGGAACACTGAAGCTTTCTTT